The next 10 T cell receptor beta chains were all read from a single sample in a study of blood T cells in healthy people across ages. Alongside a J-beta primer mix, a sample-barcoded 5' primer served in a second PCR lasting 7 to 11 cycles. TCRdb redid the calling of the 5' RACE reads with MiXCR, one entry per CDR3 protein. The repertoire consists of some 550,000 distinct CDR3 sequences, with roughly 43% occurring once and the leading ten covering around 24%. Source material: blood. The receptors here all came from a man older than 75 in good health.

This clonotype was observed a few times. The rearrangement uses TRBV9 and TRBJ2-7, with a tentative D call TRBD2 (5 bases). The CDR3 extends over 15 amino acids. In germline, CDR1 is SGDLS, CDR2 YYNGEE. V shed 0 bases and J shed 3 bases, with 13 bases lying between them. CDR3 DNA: TGTGCCAGCAGCGTAGGCGGAGGTGAAGGCTACGAGCAGTACTTC. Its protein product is CASSVGGGEGYEQYF.

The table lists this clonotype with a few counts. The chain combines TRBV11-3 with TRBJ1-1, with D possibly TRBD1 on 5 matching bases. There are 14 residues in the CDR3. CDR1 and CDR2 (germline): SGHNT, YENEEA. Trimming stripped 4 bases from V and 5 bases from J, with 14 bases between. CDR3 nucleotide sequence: TGTGCCAGCAGCTCTCCCCCCGGGGGGACTGAAGCTTTCTTT. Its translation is CASSSPPGGTEAFF.

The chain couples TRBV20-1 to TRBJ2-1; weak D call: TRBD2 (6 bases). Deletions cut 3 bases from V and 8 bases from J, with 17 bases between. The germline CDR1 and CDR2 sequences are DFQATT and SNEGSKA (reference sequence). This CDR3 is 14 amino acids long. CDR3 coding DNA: TGCAGTGCTAGTCGGCCGCTAGCGAGCGATGAGCAGTTCTTC. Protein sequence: CSASRPLASDEQFF.

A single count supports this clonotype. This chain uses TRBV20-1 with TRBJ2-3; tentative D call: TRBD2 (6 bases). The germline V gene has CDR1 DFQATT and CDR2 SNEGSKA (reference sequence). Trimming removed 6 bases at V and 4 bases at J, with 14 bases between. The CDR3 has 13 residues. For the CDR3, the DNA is TGCAGTGCGATAGCGGCGGGGTCAGATACGCAGTATTTT. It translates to CSAIAAGSDTQYF.

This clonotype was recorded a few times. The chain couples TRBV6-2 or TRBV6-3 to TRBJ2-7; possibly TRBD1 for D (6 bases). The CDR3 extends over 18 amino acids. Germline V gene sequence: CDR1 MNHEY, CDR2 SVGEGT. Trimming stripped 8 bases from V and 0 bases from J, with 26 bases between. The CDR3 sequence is CASAYPRDGTSSSYEQYF. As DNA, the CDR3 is TGTGCCAGCGCCTACCCGCGCGACGGGACATCCAGCTCCTACGAGCAGTACTTC.

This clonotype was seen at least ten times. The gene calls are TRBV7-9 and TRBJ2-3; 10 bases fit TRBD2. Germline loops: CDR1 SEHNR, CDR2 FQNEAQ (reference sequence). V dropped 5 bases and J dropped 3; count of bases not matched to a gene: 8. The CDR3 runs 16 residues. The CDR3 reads CASSPGLAEYTDTQYF. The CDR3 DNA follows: TGTGCCAGCAGCCCCGGACTAGCGGAGTATACAGATACGCAGTATTTT. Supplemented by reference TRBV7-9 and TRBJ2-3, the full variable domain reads DTGVSQNPRHKITKRGQNVTFRCDPISEHNRLYWYRQTLGQGPEFLTYFQNEAQLEKSRLLSDRFSAERPKGSFSTLEIQRTEQGDSAMYLCASSPGLAEYTDTQYFGPGTRLTVL.

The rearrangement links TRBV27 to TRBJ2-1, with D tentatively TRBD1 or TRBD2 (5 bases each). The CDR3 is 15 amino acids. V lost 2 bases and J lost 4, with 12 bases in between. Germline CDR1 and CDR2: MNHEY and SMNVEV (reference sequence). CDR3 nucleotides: TGTGCCAGCAGTTTAAGGGACCCCACATACAATGAGCAGTTCTTC. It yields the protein CASSLRDPTYNEQFF.

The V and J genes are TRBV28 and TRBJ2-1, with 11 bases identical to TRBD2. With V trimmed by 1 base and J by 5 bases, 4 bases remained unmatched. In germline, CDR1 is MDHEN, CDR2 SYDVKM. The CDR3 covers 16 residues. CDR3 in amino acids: CASSLLAGGRHNEQFF. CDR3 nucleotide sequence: TGTGCCAGCAGTTTATTAGCGGGAGGGCGCCACAATGAGCAGTTCTTC.

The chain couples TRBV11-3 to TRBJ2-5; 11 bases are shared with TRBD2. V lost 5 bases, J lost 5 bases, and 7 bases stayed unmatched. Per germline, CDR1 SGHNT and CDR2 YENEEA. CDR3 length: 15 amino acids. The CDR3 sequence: CASSLSTSGSETQYF. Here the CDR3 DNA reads TGTGCCAGCAGCCTTAGTACTAGCGGGAGTGAGACCCAGTACTTC.

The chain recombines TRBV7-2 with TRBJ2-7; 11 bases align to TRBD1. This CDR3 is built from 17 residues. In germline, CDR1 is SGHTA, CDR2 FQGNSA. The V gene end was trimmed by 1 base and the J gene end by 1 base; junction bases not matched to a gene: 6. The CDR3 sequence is CASSLGAGTGGSYEQYF. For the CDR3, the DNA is TGTGCCAGCAGCTTAGGTGCCGGGACAGGGGGTTCCTACGAGCAGTACTTC.